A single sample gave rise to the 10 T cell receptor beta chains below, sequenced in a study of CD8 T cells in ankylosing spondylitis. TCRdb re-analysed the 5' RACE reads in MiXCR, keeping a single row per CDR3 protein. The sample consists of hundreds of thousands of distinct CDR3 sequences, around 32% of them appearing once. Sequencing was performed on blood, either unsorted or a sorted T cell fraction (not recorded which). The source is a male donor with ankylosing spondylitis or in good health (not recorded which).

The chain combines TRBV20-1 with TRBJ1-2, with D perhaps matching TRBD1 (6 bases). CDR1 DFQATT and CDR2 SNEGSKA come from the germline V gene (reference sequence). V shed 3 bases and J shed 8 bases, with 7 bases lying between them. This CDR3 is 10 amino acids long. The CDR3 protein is CSARGGGYTF. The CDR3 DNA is TGCAGTGCTAGGGGGGGCGGCTACACCTTC.

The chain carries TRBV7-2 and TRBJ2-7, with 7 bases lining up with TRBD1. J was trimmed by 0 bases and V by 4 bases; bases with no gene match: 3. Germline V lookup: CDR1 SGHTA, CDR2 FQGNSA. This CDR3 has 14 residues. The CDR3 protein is CASSYRDSSYEQYF. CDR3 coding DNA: TGTGCCAGCAGCTATAGGGACAGCTCCTACGAGCAGTACTTC.

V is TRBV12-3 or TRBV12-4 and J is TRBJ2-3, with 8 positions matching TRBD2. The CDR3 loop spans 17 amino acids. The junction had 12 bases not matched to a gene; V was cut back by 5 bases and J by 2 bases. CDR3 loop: CASSPSRGGLLTDTQYF. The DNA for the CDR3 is TGTGCCAGCAGTCCTAGCCGGGGGGGACTACTCACAGATACGCAGTATTTT.

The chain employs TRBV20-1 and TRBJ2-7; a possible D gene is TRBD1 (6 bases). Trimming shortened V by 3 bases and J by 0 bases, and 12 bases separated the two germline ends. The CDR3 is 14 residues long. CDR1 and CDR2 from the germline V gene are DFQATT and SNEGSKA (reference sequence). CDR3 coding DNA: TGCAGTGCTAGGGACGGACAGTTCTCCTACGAGCAGTACTTC. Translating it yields CSARDGQFSYEQYF.

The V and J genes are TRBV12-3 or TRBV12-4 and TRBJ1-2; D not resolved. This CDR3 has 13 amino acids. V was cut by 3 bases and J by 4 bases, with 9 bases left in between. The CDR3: CASSLMDGYGYTF. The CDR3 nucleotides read TGTGCCAGCAGTTTGATGGACGGCTATGGCTACACCTTC.

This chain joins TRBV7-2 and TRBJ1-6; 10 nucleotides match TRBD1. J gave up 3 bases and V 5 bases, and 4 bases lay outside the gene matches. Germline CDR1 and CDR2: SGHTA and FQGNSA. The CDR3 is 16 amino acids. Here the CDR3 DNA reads TGTGCCAGCAGCCCCCGGGACAGGGGCTATAATTCACCCCTCCACTTT. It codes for CASSPRDRGYNSPLHF.

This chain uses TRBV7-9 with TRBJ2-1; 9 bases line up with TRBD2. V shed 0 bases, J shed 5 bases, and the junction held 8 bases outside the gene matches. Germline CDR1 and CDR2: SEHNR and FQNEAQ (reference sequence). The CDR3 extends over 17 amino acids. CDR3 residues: CASSLAVVAGAHNEQFF. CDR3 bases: TGTGCCAGCAGCTTAGCGGTGGTAGCGGGGGCCCACAATGAGCAGTTCTTC.

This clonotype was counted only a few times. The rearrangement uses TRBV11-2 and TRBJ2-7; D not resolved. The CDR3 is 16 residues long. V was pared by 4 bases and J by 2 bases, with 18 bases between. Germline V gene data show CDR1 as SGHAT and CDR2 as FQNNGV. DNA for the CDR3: TGTGCCAGCAGCTCAAGTATGGGCCTAACACCCTACGAGCAGTACTTC. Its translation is CASSSSMGLTPYEQYF.

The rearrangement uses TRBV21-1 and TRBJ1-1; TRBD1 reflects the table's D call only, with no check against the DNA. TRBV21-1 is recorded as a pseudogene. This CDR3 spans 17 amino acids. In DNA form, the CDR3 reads TGTGCCAGCAGCATCGGTCAGGGGGACAGGAAGAACACTGAAGCTTTCTTT. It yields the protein CASSIGQGDRKNTEAFF.

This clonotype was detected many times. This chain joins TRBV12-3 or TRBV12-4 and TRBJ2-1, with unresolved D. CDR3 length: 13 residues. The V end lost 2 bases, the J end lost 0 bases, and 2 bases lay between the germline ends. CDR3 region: CASSLFSYNEQFF. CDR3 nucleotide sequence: TGTGCCAGCAGTTTATTCTCCTACAATGAGCAGTTCTTC.